The 16 T cell receptor beta chains presented below share a single source sample, sequenced in a study of blood T cell repertoires in COVID-19. Sequencing was performed with immunoSEQ multiplex PCR; in TCRdb, only in-frame clones are kept and a portion is missing. The sample contains approximately 190,000 clones, about 85% of which appear only once. Sequenced: PBMCs or T cells enriched from blood (not recorded which). The receptors derive from a woman between 35 and 50 years old in a cohort exposed to, infected with or recovered from COVID-19 (not recorded which).

This clone has a handful of counts. V usage is TRBV7-9 and J usage is TRBJ2-1; 11 bases align to TRBD2. Germline V gene lookup returns CDR1 SEHNR and CDR2 FQNEAQ (reference sequence). V shed 5 bases, J shed 4 bases, and the junction held 4 bases outside the gene matches. This CDR3 region has 15 residues. The CDR3 region has the DNA TGTGCCAGCAGCGCACCTAGCGGGGGGTACAATGAGCAGTTCTTC. Its translation: CASSAPSGGYNEQFF.

This clone was observed a few times. Here the CDR3 reads CASSYAGGTEQYF. DNA of the CDR3: TGTGCCAGCAGCTATGCGGGAGGAACCGAGCAGTACTTC. The chain couples TRBV6-5 to TRBJ2-7; 8 bases fit TRBD2. V was clipped by 6 bases and J by 6 bases; unmatched bases: 7. Germline values: CDR1 MNHEY, CDR2 SVGAGI. The CDR3 consists of 13 residues.

This chain connects TRBV30 to TRBJ1-1, with D maybe TRBD1 (6 bases). This CDR3 spans 16 amino acids. Germline CDR1 reads GTSNPN; CDR2 reads SVGIG (reference sequence). The germline V and J ends were trimmed by 3 bases and 1 base, with 18 bases remaining between them. CDR3 DNA: TGTGCCTGGAGCATTTGGGGGGGACACGGGAACACTGAAGCTTTCTTT. This encodes CAWSIWGGHGNTEAFF.

The V gene is TRBV7-9, the J gene TRBJ2-3, with 7 bases matching TRBD1. CDR1 is SEHNR, CDR2 FQNEAQ, per germline (reference sequence). CDR3 length: 15 residues. Germline trimming cut 6 bases from V and 2 bases from J; bases unmatched to any gene: 8. CDR3 coding DNA: TGTGCCAGCAGTGGACAGGTGGGGTCCACAGATACGCAGTATTTT. Translated: CASSGQVGSTDTQYF.

This clone has only one observation. J is TRBJ2-7 and V is TRBV14, with 14 bases lining up with TRBD2. CDR3 length equals 17 residues. Germline V gene lookup returns CDR1 SGHDN and CDR2 FVKESK. The trim removed 4 bases at V and 1 base at J, leaving 6 bases unmatched. CDR3 in amino acids: CASSRGTSGSASYEQYF. DNA of the CDR3: TGTGCCAGCAGCCGGGGGACTAGCGGGAGTGCGTCCTACGAGCAGTACTTC.

The rearrangement joins TRBV7-8 to TRBJ2-7, with TRBD2 matching 7 bases. J lost 3 bases, V lost 2 bases, and 10 bases had no gene match. This CDR3 has 16 amino acids. Germline CDR1 reads SGHVS; CDR2 reads FQNEAQ. This chain's CDR3 is CASSLRRESPSYEQYF. In DNA, the CDR3 is TGTGCCAGCAGCTTACGGCGGGAGTCCCCGAGCTACGAGCAGTACTTC.

This chain joins TRBV19 and TRBJ1-5; TRBD1 matches 9 bases. The CDR3 is 16 amino acids. From germline, CDR1 is LNHDA and CDR2 SQIVND (reference sequence). Losses at the gene ends were 5 bases for V and 11 bases for J; bases not matched to a gene: 16. CDR3 region: CASSATPTGGPGAQHF. In DNA, the CDR3 is TGTGCCAGTAGTGCCACCCCGACAGGGGGACCAGGCGCCCAGCATTTT.

The chain links TRBV11-3 to TRBJ1-1; D unclear. The germline V and J ends were trimmed by 1 base and 5 bases, with 14 bases remaining between them. CDR3 length: 15 amino acids. In germline, CDR1 is SGHNT, CDR2 YENEEA. The CDR3 nucleotides read TGTGCCAGCAGCTTAGTTCGTGGGAGTTTGACTGAAGCTTTCTTT. This codes for CASSLVRGSLTEAFF.

The rearrangement joins TRBV27 to TRBJ1-2, with 8 positions matching TRBD1. The CDR3 sequence is 16 residues long. Trimming took 1 base from V and 7 from J; bases not matched to a gene: 11. Germline V CDR1 and CDR2: MNHEY, SMNVEV (reference sequence). This CDR3 reads CASSLYPVDREGGYTF. In DNA, the CDR3 is TGTGCCAGCAGTTTATACCCCGTGGACAGGGAGGGTGGCTACACCTTC.

This clone occurred once. V gene TRBV6-4 combines with J gene TRBJ1-2; possible D gene TRBD1, 5 bases. CDR3 length: 13 amino acids. With 6 bases removed from V and 2 bases from J, the gap between germline ends came to 10 bases. The germline V gene has CDR1 MRHNA and CDR2 SNTAGT. The CDR3 here is CASSPGENYGYTF. The CDR3 DNA follows: TGTGCCAGCAGCCCGGGGGAAAACTATGGCTACACCTTC.

This clone was seen only a few times. This rearrangement joins TRBV7-9 to TRBJ2-2; D is perhaps TRBD2 (6 bases). In germline, CDR1 is SEHNR, CDR2 FQNEAQ (reference sequence). The CDR3 contains 14 residues. The V and J ends lost 2 bases and 7 bases respectively, with 11 bases between them. CDR3 in DNA: TGTGCCAGCAGCTTAAAAGGAGGGGACGGGGAGCTGTTTTTT. It is translated as CASSLKGGDGELFF.

V and J are TRBV19 and TRBJ2-1; 8 bases fit TRBD2. V was clipped by 7 bases and J by 0 bases; unmatched bases: 5. Germline lookup yields CDR1 LNHDA and CDR2 SQIVND (reference sequence). The CDR3 loop spans 15 amino acids. The CDR3 bases are TGTGCCAGTACCCCAGCGGGAGTCTCCTACAATGAGCAGTTCTTC. Translation: CASTPAGVSYNEQFF. Supplemented by reference TRBV19 and TRBJ2-1, the full variable domain reads DGGITQSPKYLFRKEGQNVTLSCEQNLNHDAMYWYRQDPGQGLRLIYYSQIVNDFQKGDIAEGYSVSREKKESFPLTVTSAQKNPTAFYLCASTPAGVSYNEQFFGPGTRLTVL.

This sequence joins TRBV13 and TRBJ2-7, with D hard to call. This CDR3 contains 14 residues. Trimming shortened V by 4 bases and J by 1 base, and 11 bases separated the two germline ends. Germline lookup yields CDR1 PRHDT and CDR2 FYEKMQ (reference sequence). In DNA, the CDR3 is TGTGCCAGCAGCTCCGTCGGAGCGTCCTACGAGCAGTACTTC. It translates to CASSSVGASYEQYF.

Here the CDR3 reads CASSQGVEQYF. The CDR3 coding sequence is TGTGCCAGCAGCCAAGGGGTCGAGCAGTACTTC. The chain combines TRBV27 with TRBJ2-7, with a possible D match to TRBD1 (5 bases). V gave up 6 bases and J gave up 6 bases, with 9 bases separating them. The length of the CDR3 is 11 residues. In germline, CDR1 is MNHEY, CDR2 SMNVEV (reference sequence).

The genes are TRBV13 and TRBJ1-6, with D uncertain. The V end was cut by 0 bases, the J end by 8 bases, with 8 bases between. CDR3 size: 14 residues. Germline assignment: CDR1 PRHDT and CDR2 FYEKMQ (reference sequence). For the CDR3, the DNA is TGTGCCAGCAGCTTAGGGCAGGTTGATTCACCCCTCCACTTT. As protein: CASSLGQVDSPLHF. The full variable domain, with the rest looked up from reference TRBV13 and TRBJ1-6, is AAGVIQSPRHLIKEKRETATLKCYPIPRHDTVYWYQQGPGQDPQFLISFYEKMQSDKGSIPDRFSAQQFSDYHSELNMSSLELGDSALYFCASSLGQVDSPLHFGNGTRLTVT.

The rearrangement joins TRBV3-1 (or the pseudogene TRBV3-2) to TRBJ2-5; possible D gene TRBD1, 5 bases. Between the trimmed V and J ends, which lost 4 bases and 3 bases, there was a span of 12 bases. CDR1 is LGHDT and CDR2 is YNNKEL in the germline V gene (reference sequence). The CDR3 length is 14 residues. CDR3 nucleotide sequence: TGTGCCAGCAGCCCGGAGTCAGGGAAAGAGACCCAGTACTTC. It specifies CASSPESGKETQYF.